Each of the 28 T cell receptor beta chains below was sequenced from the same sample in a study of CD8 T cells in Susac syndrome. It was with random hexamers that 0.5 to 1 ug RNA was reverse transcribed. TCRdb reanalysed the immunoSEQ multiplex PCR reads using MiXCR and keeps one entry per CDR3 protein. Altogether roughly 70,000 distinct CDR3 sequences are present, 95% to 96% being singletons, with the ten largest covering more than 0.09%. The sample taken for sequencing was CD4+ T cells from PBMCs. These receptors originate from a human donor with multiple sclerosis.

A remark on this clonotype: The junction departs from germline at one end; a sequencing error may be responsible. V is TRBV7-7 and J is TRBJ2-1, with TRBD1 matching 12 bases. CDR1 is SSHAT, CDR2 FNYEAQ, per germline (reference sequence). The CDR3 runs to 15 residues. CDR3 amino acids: CASSSGQGAHSEQFF. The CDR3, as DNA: TGTGCTAGCAGCTCGGGACAGGGGGCGCATAGTGAGCAGTTCTTC.

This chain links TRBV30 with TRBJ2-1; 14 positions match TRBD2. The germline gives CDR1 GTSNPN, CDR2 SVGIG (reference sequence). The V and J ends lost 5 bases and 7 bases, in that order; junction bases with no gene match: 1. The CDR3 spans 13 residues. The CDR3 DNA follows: TGTGCCTGGGGACTAGCGGGGGGTAATGAGCAGTTCTTC. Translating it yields CAWGLAGGNEQFF.

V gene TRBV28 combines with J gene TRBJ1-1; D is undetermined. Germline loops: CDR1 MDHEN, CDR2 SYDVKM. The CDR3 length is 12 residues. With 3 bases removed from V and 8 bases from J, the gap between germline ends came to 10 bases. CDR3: CASSLLGGEAFF. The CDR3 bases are TGTGCCAGCAGTTTGTTGGGCGGAGAAGCTTTCTTT.

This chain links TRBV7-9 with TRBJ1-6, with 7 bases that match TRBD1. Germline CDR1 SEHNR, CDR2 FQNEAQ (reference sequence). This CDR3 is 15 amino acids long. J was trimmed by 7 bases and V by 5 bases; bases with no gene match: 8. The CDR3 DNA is TGTGCCAGCAGCCAAGTACAGGGGCCCAATTCACCCCTCCACTTT. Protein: CASSQVQGPNSPLHF.

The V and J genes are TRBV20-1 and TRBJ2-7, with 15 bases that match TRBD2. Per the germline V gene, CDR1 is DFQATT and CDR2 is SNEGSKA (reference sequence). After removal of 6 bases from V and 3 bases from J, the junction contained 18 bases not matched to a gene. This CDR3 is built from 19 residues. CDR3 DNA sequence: TGCAGTGCCAACCCCCAGGGACTAGCGGGGGGTGTTTCGAACTACGAGCAGTACTTC. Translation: CSANPQGLAGGVSNYEQYF.

Written as DNA, the CDR3 is TGCGCCAGCAGCTTGGCAGGGGGGGCCTCCCGCACAGATACGCAGTATTTT. This encodes CASSLAGGASRTDTQYF. The V call is TRBV5-1, the J call TRBJ2-3; D is perhaps TRBD1 or TRBD2 (7 bases each). CDR1 SGHRS and CDR2 YFSETQ come from the germline V gene. The CDR3 runs to 17 residues. V shed 0 bases and J shed 1 base, with 15 bases lying between them.

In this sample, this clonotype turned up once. CDR3 in amino acids: CASTPGRGETQYF. CDR3 nucleotides: TGCGCCAGCACCCCGGGGCGAGGAGAGACCCAGTACTTC. The chain couples TRBV5-1 to TRBJ2-5; the D gene could be TRBD1 or TRBD2 (5 bases each). The germline CDR1 and CDR2 sequences are SGHRS and YFSETQ. The CDR3 loop spans 13 amino acids. Deletions cut 6 bases from V and 4 bases from J, with 13 bases between.

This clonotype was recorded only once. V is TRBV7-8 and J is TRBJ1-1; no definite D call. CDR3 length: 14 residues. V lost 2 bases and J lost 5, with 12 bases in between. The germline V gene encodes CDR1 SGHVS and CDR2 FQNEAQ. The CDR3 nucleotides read TGTGCCAGCAGCTTATTTACGGGAACTACTGAAGCTTTCTTT. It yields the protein CASSLFTGTTEAFF.

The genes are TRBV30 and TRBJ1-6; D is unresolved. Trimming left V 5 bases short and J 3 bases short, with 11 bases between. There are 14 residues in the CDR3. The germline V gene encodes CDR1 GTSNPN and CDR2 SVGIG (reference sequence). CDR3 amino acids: CAWRPGYYNSPLHF. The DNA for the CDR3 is TGTGCCTGGCGACCGGGTTACTATAATTCACCCCTCCACTTT.

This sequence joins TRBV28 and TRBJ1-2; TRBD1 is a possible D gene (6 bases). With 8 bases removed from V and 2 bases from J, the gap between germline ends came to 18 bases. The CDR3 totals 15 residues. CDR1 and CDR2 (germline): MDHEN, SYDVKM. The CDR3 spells CASAPRTVANYGYTF. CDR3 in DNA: TGTGCCAGCGCCCCCCGGACAGTCGCGAACTATGGCTACACCTTC.

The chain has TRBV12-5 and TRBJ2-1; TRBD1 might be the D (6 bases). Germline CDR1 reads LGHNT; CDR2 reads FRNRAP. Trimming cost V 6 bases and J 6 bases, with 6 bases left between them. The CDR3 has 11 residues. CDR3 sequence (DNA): TGTGCTAGTGGACAGGGCAATGAGCAGTTCTTC. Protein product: CASGQGNEQFF.

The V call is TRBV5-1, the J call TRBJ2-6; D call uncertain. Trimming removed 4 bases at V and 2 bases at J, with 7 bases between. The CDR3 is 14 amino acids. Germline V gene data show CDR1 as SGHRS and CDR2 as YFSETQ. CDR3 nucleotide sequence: TGCGCCAGCAGCGCCCGACCTGGGGCCAACGTCCTGACTTTC. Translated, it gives CASSARPGANVLTF.

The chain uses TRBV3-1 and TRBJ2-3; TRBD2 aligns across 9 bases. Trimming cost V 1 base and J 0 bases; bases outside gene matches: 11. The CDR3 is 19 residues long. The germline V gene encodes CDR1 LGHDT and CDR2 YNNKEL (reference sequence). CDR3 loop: CASSQGSLAGSSSTDTQYF. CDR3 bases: TGTGCCAGCAGCCAAGGATCCCTAGCGGGGTCCTCTAGCACAGATACGCAGTATTTT.

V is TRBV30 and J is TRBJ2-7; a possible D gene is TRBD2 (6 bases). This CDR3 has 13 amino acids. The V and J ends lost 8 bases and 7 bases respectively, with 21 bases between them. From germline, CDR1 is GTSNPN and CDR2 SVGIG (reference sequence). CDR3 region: CASTRAAEGEQYF. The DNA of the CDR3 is TGTGCCAGTACGCGAGCGGCGGAGGGGGAGCAGTACTTC.

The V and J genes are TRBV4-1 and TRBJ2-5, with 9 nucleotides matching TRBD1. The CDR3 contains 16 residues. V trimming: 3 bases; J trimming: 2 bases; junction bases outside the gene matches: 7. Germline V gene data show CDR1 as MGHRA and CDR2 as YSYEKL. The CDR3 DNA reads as TGCGCCAGCAGCCAGGGACCGGGACAGGGACAAGAGACCCAGTACTTC. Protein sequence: CASSQGPGQGQETQYF.

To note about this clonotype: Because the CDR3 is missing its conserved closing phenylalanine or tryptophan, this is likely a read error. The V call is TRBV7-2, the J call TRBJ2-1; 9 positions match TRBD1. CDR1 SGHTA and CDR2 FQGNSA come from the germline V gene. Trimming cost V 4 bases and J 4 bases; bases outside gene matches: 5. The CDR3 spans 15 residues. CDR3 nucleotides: TGTGCCAGCAGCTCACCGGGACAGGGTTACAATGAGCAGTTCTTG. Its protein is CASSSPGQGYNEQFL.

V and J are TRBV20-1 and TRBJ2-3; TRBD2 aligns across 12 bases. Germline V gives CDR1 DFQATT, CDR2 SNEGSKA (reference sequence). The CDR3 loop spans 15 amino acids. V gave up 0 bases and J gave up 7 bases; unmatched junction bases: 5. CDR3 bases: TGCAGTGCTAGAGAATCGACTAGCGGGGGTTATACGCAGTATTTT. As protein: CSARESTSGGYTQYF.

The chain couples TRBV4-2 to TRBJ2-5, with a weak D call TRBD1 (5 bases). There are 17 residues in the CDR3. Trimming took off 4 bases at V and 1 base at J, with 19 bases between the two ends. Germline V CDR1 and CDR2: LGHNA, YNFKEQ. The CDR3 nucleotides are TGTGCCAGCAGCCTCCACGCCAGTGGGGCGACCCAAGAGACCCAGTACTTC. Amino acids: CASSLHASGATQETQYF.

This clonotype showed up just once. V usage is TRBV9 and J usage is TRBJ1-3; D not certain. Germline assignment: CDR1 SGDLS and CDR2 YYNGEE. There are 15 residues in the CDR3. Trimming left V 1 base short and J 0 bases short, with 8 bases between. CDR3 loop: CASSVTAASGNTIYF. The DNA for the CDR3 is TGTGCCAGCAGCGTAACAGCCGCCTCTGGAAACACCATATATTTT. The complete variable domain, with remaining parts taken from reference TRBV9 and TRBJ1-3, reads DSGVTQTPKHLITATGQRVTLRCSPRSGDLSVYWYQQSLDQGLQFLIQYYNGEERAKGNILERFSAQQFPDLHSELNLSSLELGDSALYFCASSVTAASGNTIYFGEGSWLTVV.

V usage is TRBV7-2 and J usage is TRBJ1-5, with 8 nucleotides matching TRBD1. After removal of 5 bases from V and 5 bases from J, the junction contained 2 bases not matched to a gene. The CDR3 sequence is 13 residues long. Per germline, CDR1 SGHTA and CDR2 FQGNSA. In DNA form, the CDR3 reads TGTGCCAGCAGCACGGACAGGGATCAGCCCCAGCATTTT. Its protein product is CASSTDRDQPQHF.

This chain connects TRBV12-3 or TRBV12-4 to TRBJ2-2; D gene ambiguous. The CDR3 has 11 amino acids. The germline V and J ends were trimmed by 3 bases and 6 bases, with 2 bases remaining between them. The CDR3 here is CASSFSGELFF. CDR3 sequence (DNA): TGTGCCAGCAGTTTTTCCGGGGAGCTGTTTTTT.

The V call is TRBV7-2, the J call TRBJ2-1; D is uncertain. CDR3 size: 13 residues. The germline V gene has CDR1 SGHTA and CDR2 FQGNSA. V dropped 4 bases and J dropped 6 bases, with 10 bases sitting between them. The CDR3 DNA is TGTGCCAGCAGCTCCTGGCGGTTCAATGAGCAGTTCTTC. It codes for CASSSWRFNEQFF.

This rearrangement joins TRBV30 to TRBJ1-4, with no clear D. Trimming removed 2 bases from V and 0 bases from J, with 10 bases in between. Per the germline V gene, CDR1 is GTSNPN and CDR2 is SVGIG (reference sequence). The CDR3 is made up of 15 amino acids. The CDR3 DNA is TGTGCCTGGAGTCCGGCGGGGACAACTAATGAAAAACTGTTTTTT. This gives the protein CAWSPAGTTNEKLFF.

Here the CDR3 DNA reads TGTGCCAGCAGCTTAGAGGCAGGGAGCTCCTACGAGCAGTACTTC. This codes for CASSLEAGSSYEQYF. V gene TRBV7-9 combines with J gene TRBJ2-7, with D perhaps given as TRBD1 or TRBD2 (5 bases each). The CDR3 covers 15 residues. In germline, CDR1 is SEHNR, CDR2 FQNEAQ (reference sequence). Trimming stripped 1 base from V and 0 bases from J, with 10 bases between.

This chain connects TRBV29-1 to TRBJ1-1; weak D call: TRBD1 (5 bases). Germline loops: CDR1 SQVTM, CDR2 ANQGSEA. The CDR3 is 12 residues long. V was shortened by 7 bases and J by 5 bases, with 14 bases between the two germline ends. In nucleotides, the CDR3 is TGCAGCGCCCGGCGGGGCCGGACTGAAGCTTTCTTT. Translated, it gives CSARRGRTEAFF.

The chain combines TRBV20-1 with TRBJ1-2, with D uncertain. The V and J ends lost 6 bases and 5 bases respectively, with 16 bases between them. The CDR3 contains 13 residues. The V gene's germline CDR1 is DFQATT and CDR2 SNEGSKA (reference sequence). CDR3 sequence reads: CSAAPERGYGYTF. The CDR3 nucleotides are TGCAGTGCGGCCCCTGAGCGTGGGTATGGCTACACCTTC.

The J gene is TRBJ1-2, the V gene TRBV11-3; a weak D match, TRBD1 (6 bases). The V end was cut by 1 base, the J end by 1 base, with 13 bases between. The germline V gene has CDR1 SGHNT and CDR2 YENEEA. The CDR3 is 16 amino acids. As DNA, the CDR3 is TGTGCCAGCAGCTTAGGACCGGCAGGGGATAACTATGGCTACACCTTC. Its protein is CASSLGPAGDNYGYTF.

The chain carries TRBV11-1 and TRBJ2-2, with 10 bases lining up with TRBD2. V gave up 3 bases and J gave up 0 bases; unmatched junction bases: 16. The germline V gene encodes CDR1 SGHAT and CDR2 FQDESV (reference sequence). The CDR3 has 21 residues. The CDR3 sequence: CASSLRVIALTSGANTGELFF. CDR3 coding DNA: TGTGCCAGCAGCTTGCGCGTTATCGCCTTAACTAGCGGGGCGAACACCGGGGAGCTGTTTTTT.